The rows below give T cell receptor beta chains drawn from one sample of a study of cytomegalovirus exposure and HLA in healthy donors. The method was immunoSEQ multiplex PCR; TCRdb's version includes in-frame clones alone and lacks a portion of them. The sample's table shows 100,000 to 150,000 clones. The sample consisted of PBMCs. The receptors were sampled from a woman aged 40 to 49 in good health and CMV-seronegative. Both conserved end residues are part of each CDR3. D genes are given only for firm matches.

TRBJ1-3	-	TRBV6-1	TGTGCCAGCAGTGAAGTAGGCGCGGGGTCTGGAAACACCATATATTTT	CASSEVGAGSGNTIYF
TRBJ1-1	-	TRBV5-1	TGCGCCAGCAGCTTATCCAACAGGGTGGAGACTGAAGCTTTCTTT	CASSLSNRVETEAFF
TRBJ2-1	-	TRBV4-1	TGCGCCAGCAGCCAAGATCGGCAGGCGGGGACCAGAGATGAGCAGTTCTTC	CASSQDRQAGTRDEQFF
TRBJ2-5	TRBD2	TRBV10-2	TGCGCCAGCAGTGATGGGGTTAGCGGGGGGTACCAAGAGACCCAGTACTTC	CASSDGVSGGYQETQYF
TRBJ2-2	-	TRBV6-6	TGTGCCAGCAGTTACTCCCGAGGGCTCGGGGAGCTGTTTTTT	CASSYSRGLGELFF
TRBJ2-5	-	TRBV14	TGTGCCAGCAGCCCCCCCGGTGGCAGGAACCAAGAGACCCAGTACTTC	CASSPPGGRNQETQYF
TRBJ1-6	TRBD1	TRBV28	TGTGCCAGCAGTCCCCGACAGGGACCTAATTCACCCCTCCACTTT	CASSPRQGPNSPLHF
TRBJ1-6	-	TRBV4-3	TGCGCCAGCAGCCAATACCAGGGAGGCAATTCACCCCTCCACTTT	CASSQYQGGNSPLHF
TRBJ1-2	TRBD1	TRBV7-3	TGTGCCAGCAGCGCCTACGGACAGGGTGACTATGGCTACACCTTC	CASSAYGQGDYGYTF
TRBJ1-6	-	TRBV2	TGTGCCAGCAGTGCCCAACAGGAGGGTTCACCCCTCCACTTT	CASSAQQEGSPLHF
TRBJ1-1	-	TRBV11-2	TGTGCCAGCAGCTTATCAACAGGACGGACCACTGAAGCTTTCTTT	CASSLSTGRTTEAFF
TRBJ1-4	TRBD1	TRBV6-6	TGTGCCAGCGGCTCGACAGGGGCCGAAAAACTGTTTTTT	CASGSTGAEKLFF
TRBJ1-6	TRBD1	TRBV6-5	TGTGCCAGCAGTCCCCAGGAGGGGGCGACTTCACCCCTCCACTTT	CASSPQEGATSPLHF
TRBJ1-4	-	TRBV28	TGTTATACGGGGGTTGGGAGTGAAAAACTGTTTTTT	CYTGVGSEKLFF
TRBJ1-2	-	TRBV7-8	TGTGCCAGCAGCCCCCGGGGGGGGTACGGCTACACCTTC	CASSPRGGYGYTF
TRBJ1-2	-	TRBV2	TGTGCCAGCAGGGGCCCCAGCAACTATGGCTACACCTTC	CASRGPSNYGYTF
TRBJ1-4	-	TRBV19	TGTGCCAGTAGTCCCAGTGAGGGGACAAGGCCAAATGAAAAACTGTTTTTT	CASSPSEGTRPNEKLFF
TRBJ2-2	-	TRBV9	TGTGCCAGCAGCGTATTGTCTGCGGAGGCAGGACACACCGGGGAGCTGTTTTTT	CASSVLSAEAGHTGELFF
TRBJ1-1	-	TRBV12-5	TGTGCTAGTGGTTTTCCCAGAGCGCAAGCTTTCTTT	CASGFPRAQAFF
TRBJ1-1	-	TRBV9	TGTGCCAGCAGCGTAGCAGGGAACACTGAAGCTTTCTTT	CASSVAGNTEAFF
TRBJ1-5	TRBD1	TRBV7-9	TGTGCCAGCACCCTCGGACAGGGGGTAGGTCAGCCCCAGCATTTT	CASTLGQGVGQPQHF
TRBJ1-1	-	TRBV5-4	TGTGCCAGCAGCTTGGAGGGAGGGGGGTGGCGTCGGACTGAAGCTTTCTTT	CASSLEGGGWRRTEAFF
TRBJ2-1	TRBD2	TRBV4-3	TGCGCCAGCAGCCCTAGACTAGCGGGGGGGCCACGCGATGAGCAGTTCTTC	CASSPRLAGGPRDEQFF
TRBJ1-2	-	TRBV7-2	TGTGCCAGCAGCGTAGACAGGAGAGGCTATGGCTACACCTTC	CASSVDRRGYGYTF
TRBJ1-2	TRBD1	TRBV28	TGTGCCAGCAGCAGGGGGAGACGCGACTATGGCTACACCTTC	CASSRGRRDYGYTF
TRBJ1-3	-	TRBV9	TGTGCCAGCAGGAGCTTTGGAAACACCATATATTTT	CASRSFGNTIYF